This T cell receptor (beta chain) comes out of a study of OX40 agonist ivuxolimab in advanced cancers. Looking at the study overall: With a range of roughly 23 to 85, age averaged approximately 55 years, and approximately 83% were male. Partial responses were recorded for three patients, including one with hepatocellular carcinoma and two with cutaneous melanoma. Whole-study findings and limits: On average, CD8+ T cells had more expanded clones than CD4+.

Points on this clone: What it binds is not known.

V was pared by 0 bases and J by 3 bases, with 4 bases of the junction left unmatched. The CDR3 totals 14 residues. The germline V gene encodes CDR1 GTSNPN and CDR2 SVGIG (reference sequence). Some clones are missing from TCRdb's copy, which holds only in-frame ones; the method was immunoSEQ multiplex PCR. The sample lists about 75,000 clones; around nine tenths were seen once. V gene TRBV30 combines with J gene TRBJ2-5; 7 bases agree with TRBD2. Here the sequenced sample was CD4+ or CD8+ T cells sorted from blood, taken in a trial of the OX40 agonist ivuxolimab. This clonotype was sampled from an adult with an advanced solid tumor such as melanoma, head and neck, liver or kidney cancer. The DNA for the CDR3 is TGTGCCTGGAGTGTAGGGCTAGCGGAAGAGACCCAGTACTTC. Translated, it gives CAWSVGLAEETQYF.